This entry is about one T cell receptor beta chain. Its antigen is unknown. Sample barcodes and UMIs were carried by the TCR alpha and TCR beta cDNA libraries that 5'RACE generated with constant-segment primers. TCRdb independently ran MiXCR on the 5' RACE reads; one entry per CDR3 protein. The sample gives about 130,000 distinct CDR3 sequences, roughly 6% of which show up once; approximately 2% is in the top ten. Germline V gene lookup returns CDR1 SQVTM and CDR2 ANQGSEA. V was pared by 3 bases and J by 1 base, with 15 bases of the junction left unmatched. This CDR3 contains 19 residues. The data stem from a study of T-cell memory formation after mild COVID-19. Study at large: Largely donor-specific TCR clusters were found.

Findings and caveats of the study: Second-wave clones peaking on day 37 lacked confirmed SARS-CoV-2 specificity. Among clones contracting day 15 to 85, CD4/CD8 was balanced, whereas later expanders leaned CD4+.

The receptor was derived from an adult woman who had mild COVID-19 (a few samples of this study predate the infection). Cell type and time point are not known. The V gene is TRBV29-1, the J gene TRBJ2-3; the match to TRBD2 covers 11 bases. What was sequenced was PBMCs or a T cell subset sorted from them (not recorded which). CDR3 DNA sequence: TGCAGCGTTGAGATACTAGCGGGGGTCAAAAGAATCGGCACAGATACGCAGTATTTT. It yields the protein CSVEILAGVKRIGTDTQYF.